In this sample, the clone carrying this T cell receptor (beta chain) turned up a few times. Its specificity is not known. Construction of the TCRbeta library involved unique molecular identifiers. TCRdb ran MiXCR on the PCR reads and lists one entry per CDR3 protein. The data show 200,000 to 250,000 distinct CDR3 sequences, roughly a quarter seen once. The data originate from a study of T-cell reconstitution after alpha-beta-depleted transplantation in children. Study-wide points: Several hundred graft clones that had expanded were reportedly the source of alpha-beta T cells about two months after transplant. Some patients owed their high day-60 TCRbeta diversity to surviving recipient T cells and thymic progenitors. Hyperexpanded clones declined; after one year, newly produced T cells mostly supplied diversity.

The source was PBMCs, mostly from graft donor cells, collected 360 days after TCRalphabeta/CD19-depleted stem cell transplant. This clonotype was obtained from a female patient aged 2-9 years who had a stem cell transplant for congenital amegakaryocytic thrombocytopenia, so the T cells may come from the graft donor.

CDR3 coding DNA: TGTGCCAGCAGTTTCGTGGAGGGGGCAGTCTATGGCTACACCTTC. It encodes CASSFVEGAVYGYTF. The chain couples TRBV28 to TRBJ1-2; 7 positions agree with TRBD1. V was clipped by 3 bases and J by 4 bases; unmatched bases: 8. Germline V gene lookup returns CDR1 MDHEN and CDR2 SYDVKM. CDR3 length: 15 residues.